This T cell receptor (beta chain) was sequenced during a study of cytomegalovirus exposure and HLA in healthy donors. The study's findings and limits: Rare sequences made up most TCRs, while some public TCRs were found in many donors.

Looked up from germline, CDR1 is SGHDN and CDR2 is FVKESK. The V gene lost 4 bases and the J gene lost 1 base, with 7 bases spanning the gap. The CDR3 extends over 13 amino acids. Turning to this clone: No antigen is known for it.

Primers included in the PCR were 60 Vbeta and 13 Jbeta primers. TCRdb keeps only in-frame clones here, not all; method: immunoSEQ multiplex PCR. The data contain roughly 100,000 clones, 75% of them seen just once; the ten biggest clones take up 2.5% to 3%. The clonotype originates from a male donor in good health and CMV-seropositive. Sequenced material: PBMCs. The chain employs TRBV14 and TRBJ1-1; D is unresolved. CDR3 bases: TGTGCCAGCAGCCTTCAGGAGAACACTGAAGCTTTCTTT. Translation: CASSLQENTEAFF.